This is a list of T cell receptor beta chains from one sample in a study of graft-versus-host responses after intestinal transplantation. These receptors are not linked to any known antigen. TCRdb's copy holds only in-frame clones and misses some; the assay was immunoSEQ multiplex PCR. The profile shows 65,000 to 85,000 clones, around 87% of them singletons. Source: unstimulated CD8+ T cells sorted from spleen or lymph node cells, taken before transplant. The receptors come from a human donor who was the organ donor for an intestinal transplant. Each CDR3 is given with its conserved first and last residue. D genes are given only for firm matches. Clone sizes are given selectively: once, few, many, or a class where the clone is expanded.

DNA | CDR3 | J | V | D | size
TGTGCCAGCAGCTTGGTCCCGGGGGCTGACACTGAAGCTTTCTTT | CASSLVPGADTEAFF | TRBJ1-1 | TRBV5-6 | - | -
TGTGCCAGCAGTTTATTCGGGGGATTGAACACTGAAGCTTTCTTT | CASSLFGGLNTEAFF | TRBJ1-1 | TRBV27 | - | -
TGCGCCAGCAGTGGATGGGGGTTAGGTCTGGGCACTGAAGCTTTCTTT | CASSGWGLGLGTEAFF | TRBJ1-1 | TRBV5-1 | - | -
TGCGCCAGCAGCCCGGGGGGTTCTTGGGAGCAGTACTTC | CASSPGGSWEQYF | TRBJ2-7 | TRBV5-1 | TRBD2 | once
TGTGCCAGCAGCGTAGGAGATATTAACTATGGCTACACCTTC | CASSVGDINYGYTF | TRBJ1-2 | TRBV9 | - | -
TGTGCCAGCAGTTTACTTTGGGGAGCGGAGACCCAGTACTTC | CASSLLWGAETQYF | TRBJ2-5 | TRBV27 | - | -
TGTGCCAGCAGTACTGATTGGGGTCAGCCCCAGCATTTT | CASSTDWGQPQHF | TRBJ1-5 | TRBV6-1 | - | -
TGTGCCTGGAGTTATAATGAAAAACTGTTTTTT | CAWSYNEKLFF | TRBJ1-4 | TRBV30 | - | -
TGCGCCAGCAGCCCATCCCCTCCTAGCGGGTCCTACGAGCAGTACTTC | CASSPSPPSGSYEQYF | TRBJ2-7 | TRBV4-1 | TRBD2 | -
TGTGCCAGCAGCTTAGACAGGCTGTCCGATCAGCCCCAGCATTTT | CASSLDRLSDQPQHF | TRBJ1-5 | TRBV7-8 | - | -
TGTGCCAGCAGATTCAACGGGCCCAGCCCCTTCCACGAGCAGTACTTC | CASRFNGPSPFHEQYF | TRBJ2-7 | TRBV27 | - | -
TGTGCCAGCAGCTTGTACCGGGGACAGGGACAAAGCTCCTATAATTCACCCCTCCACTTT | CASSLYRGQGQSSYNSPLHF | TRBJ1-6 | TRBV7-8 | TRBD1 | -
TGTGCCAGCAGTGACCGGGAGAACACTGAAGCTTTCTTT | CASSDRENTEAFF | TRBJ1-1 | TRBV6-4 | - | few
TGCGCCAGCAGCTTGAGGGCCGGCTGGGGCTACACCTTC | CASSLRAGWGYTF | TRBJ1-2 | TRBV5-1 | - | -
TGTGCCAGCAGCTTAAGGCTCGGGGGCTACGAGCAGTACTTC | CASSLRLGGYEQYF | TRBJ2-7 | TRBV7-9 | - | -
TGTGCCAGCAGCGGGGCACAGGGGGGAAATTCACCCCTCCACTTT | CASSGAQGGNSPLHF | TRBJ1-6 | TRBV11-2 | TRBD1 | -
TGTGCCAGCAGTACCTACGAGCAGTACTTC | CASSTYEQYF | TRBJ2-7 | TRBV28 | - | few
TGTGCCAGCAGTTTTCCGGGACTCCAGAATGAAAAACTGTTTTTT | CASSFPGLQNEKLFF | TRBJ1-4 | TRBV5-8 | - | -
TGTGCCTGGAGTGTCGGGACAACCTACGAGCAGTACTTC | CAWSVGTTYEQYF | TRBJ2-7 | TRBV30 | - | -
TGTGCCAGCAGCTCCCCGGATGAAGGGGTGAACACCGGGGAGCTGTTTTTT | CASSSPDEGVNTGELFF | TRBJ2-2 | TRBV7-6 | - | -
TGTGCCAGCAGCATTTTGGGGATCACCGGGGAGCTGTTTTTT | CASSILGITGELFF | TRBJ2-2 | TRBV28 | - | -
TGTGCCAGCAGTGGTGGGGAGGAAGAGACCCAGTACTTC | CASSGGEEETQYF | TRBJ2-5 | TRBV6-1 | - | few
TGTGCCAGCAGCTCTAGGGTAGGGGCCACAGATACGCAGTATTTT | CASSSRVGATDTQYF | TRBJ2-3 | TRBV13 | - | -
TGTGCCATCAGTGCCAAGCGACAGGGACCAGGACGGGACGAGCAGTACTTC | CAISAKRQGPGRDEQYF | TRBJ2-7 | TRBV10-3 | TRBD1 | -
TGTGCCAGCAGTTACGTCGGGACAGGGTTCAATGAGCAGTTCTTC | CASSYVGTGFNEQFF | TRBJ2-1 | TRBV6-5 | TRBD1 | few
TGTGCCAGCAGCAAAGTACTAGCTCTAGGTTCGGCAGGGGGGAACTATGGCTACACCTTC | CASSKVLALGSAGGNYGYTF | TRBJ1-2 | TRBV21-1 | - | -
TGCGCCAGCAGCTTGGCGGGGGTCCTTCCCTACGAGCAGTACTTC | CASSLAGVLPYEQYF | TRBJ2-7 | TRBV5-1 | - | -
TGTGCCAGCAGCCAAGGACCCGGCGCAGCTGAGCGGGGGGGTTCAGATACGCAGTATTTT | CASSQGPGAAERGGSDTQYF | TRBJ2-3 | TRBV4-2 | TRBD2 | -
TGTGCCAGCAGGGGAAACACTGAAGCTTTCTTT | CASRGNTEAFF | TRBJ1-1 | TRBV28 | - | -
TGTGCCAGCAGCCAAGGTGCGGGGGGCGGAGAGACCCAGTACTTC | CASSQGAGGGETQYF | TRBJ2-5 | TRBV4-2 | TRBD2 | -
TGTGCCAGCAGTGAATATTTTGGGGCAGGGGGAGCTTTCTTT | CASSEYFGAGGAFF | TRBJ1-1 | TRBV25-1 | TRBD1 | -
TGTGCCAGCAGTGGGACAGGAAACTATGGCTACACCTTC | CASSGTGNYGYTF | TRBJ1-2 | TRBV6-5 | TRBD1 | -
TGTGCCGGGAAGTCCGGGACAGTTCACACTGAAGCTTTCTTT | CAGKSGTVHTEAFF | TRBJ1-1 | TRBV2 | TRBD1 | -
TGTGCCAGCAGCTTACGGACAGGGGATCGTGAAAAACTGTTTTTT | CASSLRTGDREKLFF | TRBJ1-4 | TRBV5-8 | TRBD1 | -
TGTGCCAGCGCTCCCCGACACTTCTCTGGAAACACCATATATTTT | CASAPRHFSGNTIYF | TRBJ1-3 | TRBV6-5 | - | -
TGTGCCAGCAGCCACGCGACGACAGGGGTTGGCAATGAGCAGTTCTTC | CASSHATTGVGNEQFF | TRBJ2-1 | TRBV7-6 | TRBD1 | -
TGTGCCAGCAGTTTGGGGCCGAGGGGCGGGGGGGTCTCCTACAATGAGCAGTTCTTC | CASSLGPRGGGVSYNEQFF | TRBJ2-1 | TRBV27 | TRBD2 | -
TGTGCCAGCAGGAGCAACGCAAGGTGGGAGACCCAGTACTTC | CASRSNARWETQYF | TRBJ2-5 | TRBV6-5 | - | -
TGTGCCAGCAGCTTATTCCCTGGGGGGGGCACAGATACGCAGTATTTT | CASSLFPGGGTDTQYF | TRBJ2-3 | TRBV7-3 | TRBD2 | -
TGTGCCTGGAGTGTACTCGACAGTTTTCACTCCTACGAGCAGTACTTC | CAWSVLDSFHSYEQYF | TRBJ2-7 | TRBV30 | - | -
TGCGCCAGCAGCCAAGAAACGATGGGGTTGGTTGGCTCCTATAATTCACCCCTCCACTTT | CASSQETMGLVGSYNSPLHF | TRBJ1-6 | TRBV4-1 | - | many